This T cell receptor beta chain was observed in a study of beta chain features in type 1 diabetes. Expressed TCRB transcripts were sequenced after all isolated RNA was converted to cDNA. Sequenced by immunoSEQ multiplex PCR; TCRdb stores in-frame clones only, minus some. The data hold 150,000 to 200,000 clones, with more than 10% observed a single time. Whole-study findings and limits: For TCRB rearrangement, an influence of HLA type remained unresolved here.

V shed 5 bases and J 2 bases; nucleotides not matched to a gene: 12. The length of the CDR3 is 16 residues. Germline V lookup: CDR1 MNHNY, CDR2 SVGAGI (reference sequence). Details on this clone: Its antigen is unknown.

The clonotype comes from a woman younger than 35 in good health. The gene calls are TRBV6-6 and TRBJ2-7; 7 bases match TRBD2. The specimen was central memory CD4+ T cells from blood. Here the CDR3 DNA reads TGTGCCAGCAGTCCCCCCCGGGGGGTCACCCCCTACGAGCAGTACTTC. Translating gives CASSPPRGVTPYEQYF.